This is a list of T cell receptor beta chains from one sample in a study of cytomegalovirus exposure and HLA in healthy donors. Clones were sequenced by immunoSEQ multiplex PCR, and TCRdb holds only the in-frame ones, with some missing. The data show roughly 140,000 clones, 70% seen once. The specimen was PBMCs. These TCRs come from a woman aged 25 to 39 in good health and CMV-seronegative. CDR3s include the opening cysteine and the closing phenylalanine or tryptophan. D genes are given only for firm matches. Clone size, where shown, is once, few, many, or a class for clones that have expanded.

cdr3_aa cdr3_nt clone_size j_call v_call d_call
CASSLVALAGGGETQYF TGCGCCAGCAGCTTGGTTGCGTTAGCGGGAGGGGGTGAGACCCAGTACTTC - TRBJ2-5 TRBV5-1 TRBD2
CASSQKDRGTDTQYF TGTGCCAGCAGCCAGAAGGACAGAGGCACAGATACGCAGTATTTT - TRBJ2-3 TRBV4-2 -
CASSSTGSSYEQYF TGTGCCAGCAGCTCGACGGGGAGTTCCTACGAGCAGTACTTC - TRBJ2-7 TRBV11-3 -
CASSVQPYQETQYF TGTGCCAGCAGCGTACAGCCGTACCAAGAGACCCAGTACTTC - TRBJ2-5 TRBV28 -
CASSLASVETQYF TGTGCCAGCAGCTTAGCTAGCGTGGAGACCCAGTACTTC - TRBJ2-5 TRBV7-9 -
CASSWTGGAGANVLTF TGTGCCAGCAGCTGGACAGGGGGCGCTGGGGCCAACGTCCTGACTTTC few TRBJ2-6 TRBV7-8 TRBD1
CASSFSSGYEQYF TGCGCCAGCAGCTTCTCGAGCGGGTACGAGCAGTACTTC - TRBJ2-7 TRBV5-1 -
CASSLAQGNGYTF TGTGCCAGCAGCCTGGCCCAGGGTAATGGCTACACCTTC - TRBJ1-2 TRBV6-1 -
CASSVGLAGASSYNEQFF TGTGCCAGCAGCGTGGGACTAGCGGGGGCGAGCTCCTACAATGAGCAGTTCTTC - TRBJ2-1 TRBV11-2 TRBD2
CASSGREQFF TGTGCCAGCAGCGGCAGAGAGCAGTTCTTC - TRBJ2-1 TRBV5-6 -
CASSFGQGGGDTQYF TGTGCCAGCAGCTTTGGGCAGGGGGGTGGAGATACGCAGTATTTT - TRBJ2-3 TRBV7-3 -
CASSSDRDQPQHF TGTGCCAGCAGCTCAGACAGGGATCAGCCCCAGCATTTT few TRBJ1-5 TRBV7-6 TRBD1
CASHPRDRAYNEQFF TGTGCCTCTCACCCCCGGGACAGGGCCTACAATGAGCAGTTCTTC few TRBJ2-1 TRBV30 TRBD1
CASSLEHSGNTIYF TGCGCCAGCAGCTTGGAGCACTCTGGAAACACCATATATTTT - TRBJ1-3 TRBV5-1 -